The 32 T cell receptor beta chains in this list originate from one sample, sequenced in a study of T cell responses to AZD1222 COVID-19 vaccine. Repertoires were generated with immunoSEQ multiplex PCR, while TCRdb's copy carries only in-frame clones and drops some. The repertoire includes 24,000 or so clones, 87% of them detected once, and around a third sits in the top ten. This specimen consisted of peripheral blood, obtained 28 days after the second AZD1222 dose. These receptor sequences come from an adult who received the AZD1222 COVID-19 vaccine.

The CDR3 sequence is CASSLLQGGNSPLHF. The DNA of the CDR3 is TGTGCCAGCAGTTTGCTACAGGGCGGCAATTCACCCCTCCACTTT. The gene calls are TRBV27 and TRBJ1-6; D perhaps matches TRBD1 (6 bases). V was shortened by 3 bases and J by 7 bases, with 13 bases between the two germline ends. Germline V gives CDR1 MNHEY, CDR2 SMNVEV (reference sequence). The CDR3 consists of 15 residues.

The chain couples TRBV28 to TRBJ1-5; a possible D gene is TRBD1 (6 bases). The germline V gene has CDR1 MDHEN and CDR2 SYDVKM. CDR3 length: 15 amino acids. Deletions cut 4 bases from V and 4 bases from J, with 14 bases between. Here the CDR3 reads CASSYGAGVNQPQHF. The CDR3 DNA sequence: TGTGCCAGCAGTTATGGGGCAGGGGTGAATCAGCCCCAGCATTTT.

The chain couples TRBV7-2 to TRBJ2-3; D gene unclear. Germline V gives CDR1 SGHTA, CDR2 FQGNSA. The CDR3 length is 13 residues. Trimming cost V 5 bases and J 4 bases, with 10 bases left between them. Written as DNA, the CDR3 is TGTGCCAGCAGCACCGGATGGTCAGATACGCAGTATTTT. This translates into CASSTGWSDTQYF.

The chain employs TRBV19 and TRBJ2-5; no definite D call. V was shortened by 5 bases and J by 1 base, with 17 bases between the two germline ends. The germline V gene encodes CDR1 LNHDA and CDR2 SQIVND (reference sequence). The CDR3 loop spans 16 amino acids. The CDR3 DNA reads as TGTGCCAGTAGTTCTCAAGCCGGAACAGCCCAAGAGACCCAGTACTTC. The encoded protein is CASSSQAGTAQETQYF.

This chain uses TRBV19 with TRBJ2-1; the match to TRBD1 covers 10 bases. The germline V gene has CDR1 LNHDA and CDR2 SQIVND (reference sequence). The CDR3 loop spans 15 amino acids. The V and J ends lost 3 bases and 10 bases, in that order; junction bases with no gene match: 9. CDR3 sequence reads: CASSISGTGVGEQFF. The CDR3 nucleotides are TGTGCCAGTAGTATCTCTGGGACAGGGGTTGGGGAGCAGTTCTTC.

This clone was recorded a few times. This chain links TRBV12-3 or TRBV12-4 with TRBJ1-1; D not resolved. V shed 3 bases and J shed 1 base, with 6 bases lying between them. The CDR3 length is 13 residues. CDR3 in amino acids: CASSLSRNTEAFF. As DNA, the CDR3 is TGTGCCAGCAGTTTGAGCAGGAACACTGAAGCTTTCTTT.

The genes are TRBV6-6 and TRBJ1-6; TRBD1 matches 8 bases. The trim removed 2 bases at V and 9 bases at J, leaving 3 bases unmatched. The CDR3 loop spans 14 amino acids. Looked up from germline, CDR1 is MNHNY and CDR2 is SVGAGI (reference sequence). The CDR3 nucleotides read TGTGCCAGCAGTTACGACAGGGGACTTTCACCCCTCCACTTT. Its translation: CASSYDRGLSPLHF.

This clone showed up just once. The chain uses TRBV2 and TRBJ2-7, with 7 bases identical to TRBD1. The CDR3 totals 16 residues. The J segment lost 4 bases and the V segment lost 9 bases, leaving 18 bases of the junction unmatched. Germline lookup yields CDR1 SNHLY and CDR2 FYNNEI. This CDR3 reads CARARRQGLTLYEQYF. DNA for the CDR3: TGTGCCAGGGCCCGGAGACAGGGTCTAACACTTTACGAGCAGTACTTC.

The gene calls are TRBV2 and TRBJ1-5; the D gene is possibly TRBD1 (5 bases). V was pared by 5 bases and J by 7 bases, with 12 bases between. The CDR3 consists of 13 residues. Germline V gene lookup returns CDR1 SNHLY and CDR2 FYNNEI. The CDR3 protein is CASSMSDMQPQHF. The CDR3 DNA reads as TGTGCCAGCAGTATGTCGGACATGCAGCCCCAGCATTTT.

V gene TRBV27 combines with J gene TRBJ1-5; a weak D match, TRBD1 (6 bases). CDR1 and CDR2 (germline): MNHEY, SMNVEV (reference sequence). Trimming shortened V by 6 bases and J by 3 bases, and 21 bases separated the two germline ends. The CDR3 contains 17 residues. CDR3 sequence reads: CASSRWGASGSNQPQHF. DNA for the CDR3: TGTGCCAGCAGCCGGTGGGGGGCCTCCGGATCCAATCAGCCCCAGCATTTT.

This rearrangement joins TRBV7-9 to TRBJ1-1, with 9 nucleotides matching TRBD1. This CDR3 has 19 amino acids. CDR1 and CDR2 from the germline V gene are SEHNR and FQNEAQ (reference sequence). The J segment lost 1 base and the V segment lost 5 bases, leaving 17 bases of the junction unmatched. The CDR3 DNA reads as TGTGCCAGCAGCCCCTGGGACAGGGTTTTTGCATCAGGGAACACTGAAGCTTTCTTT. Its protein is CASSPWDRVFASGNTEAFF.

This clone was seen a single time. The J gene is TRBJ1-2, the V gene TRBV15, with D perhaps TRBD1 (6 bases). V shed 4 bases and J shed 3 bases, with 18 bases lying between them. This CDR3 comprises 16 residues. Germline V gives CDR1 LNHNV, CDR2 YYDKDF (reference sequence). The CDR3 loop is CATSTGGGVRHYGYTF. CDR3 DNA: TGTGCCACCAGCACTGGTGGGGGCGTGCGGCACTATGGCTACACCTTC.

V usage is TRBV7-9 and J usage is TRBJ2-7, with 8 bases that match TRBD2. This CDR3 spans 15 amino acids. Trimming at V came to 1 base and at J to 1 base, leaving 3 bases not matched to a gene. Germline CDR1 reads SEHNR; CDR2 reads FQNEAQ (reference sequence). CDR3 nucleotide sequence: TGTGCCAGCAGCTTAGGGGTAGCGGGATCCTACGAGCAGTACTTC. It translates to CASSLGVAGSYEQYF.

The rearrangement links TRBV7-3 to TRBJ2-3; D gene ambiguous. Trimming removed 4 bases at V and 0 bases at J, with 5 bases between. Germline V gene data show CDR1 as SGHTA and CDR2 as FQGTGA. This CDR3 spans 13 amino acids. CDR3 sequence reads: CASSWTSTDTQYF. In DNA, the CDR3 is TGTGCCAGCAGCTGGACCAGCACAGATACGCAGTATTTT.

This chain joins TRBV24-1 and TRBJ1-2; D not resolved. Germline lookup yields CDR1 KGHDR and CDR2 SFDVKD. The CDR3 is made up of 12 amino acids. The V and J ends lost 1 base and 6 bases respectively, with 5 bases between them. CDR3 in DNA: TGTGCCACCAGTGATTTTGCCAATGGCTACACCTTC. Protein product: CATSDFANGYTF.

The V call is TRBV28, the J call TRBJ1-2; D is ambiguous. Germline V lookup: CDR1 MDHEN, CDR2 SYDVKM. V was pared by 5 bases and J by 5 bases, with 9 bases between. CDR3 size: 12 residues. CDR3 sequence: CASSRKIYGYTF. The CDR3, as DNA: TGTGCCAGCAGTCGGAAAATTTATGGCTACACCTTC.

This clone was seen only once. This chain links TRBV5-1 with TRBJ2-5; 8 positions agree with TRBD2. V lost 2 bases and J lost 2; bases outside the gene matches: 11. Germline loops: CDR1 SGHRS, CDR2 YFSETQ. The CDR3 extends over 17 amino acids. CDR3 amino acids: CASSLSPGGPGQETQYF. In DNA form, the CDR3 reads TGCGCCAGCAGCTTAAGTCCGGGAGGGCCTGGACAAGAGACCCAGTACTTC.

V and J are TRBV9 and TRBJ2-5; D is possibly TRBD2 (5 bases). The V gene lost 4 bases and the J gene lost 4 bases, with 11 bases spanning the gap. Germline V gene sequence: CDR1 SGDLS, CDR2 YYNGEE. CDR3 length equals 13 residues. The CDR3 is CASSIRTGETQYF. CDR3 nucleotides: TGTGCCAGCAGCATAAGGACTGGAGAGACCCAGTACTTC. Looking up the rest from reference TRBV9 and TRBJ2-5 gives the full variable domain: DSGVTQTPKHLITATGQRVTLRCSPRSGDLSVYWYQQSLDQGLQFLIQYYNGEERAKGNILERFSAQQFPDLHSELNLSSLELGDSALYFCASSIRTGETQYFGPGTRLLVL.

The V gene is TRBV30, the J gene TRBJ1-2; tentatively, D is TRBD1 (5 bases). Germline CDR1 is GTSNPN and CDR2 is SVGIG (reference sequence). This CDR3 region has 15 residues. Trimming shortened V by 7 bases and J by 0 bases, and 18 bases separated the two germline ends. The CDR3 loop reads CALKRGQEANYGYTF. The DNA for the CDR3 is TGTGCCTTAAAAAGGGGTCAGGAAGCTAACTATGGCTACACCTTC.

The chain is built from TRBV5-1 and TRBJ2-5; D not certain. The V end lost 0 bases, the J end lost 1 base, and 7 bases lay between the germline ends. The germline CDR1 and CDR2 sequences are SGHRS and YFSETQ. The CDR3 has 14 amino acids. DNA for the CDR3: TGCGCCAGCAGCTTGGGGACCTTCCAAGAGACCCAGTACTTC. Translated: CASSLGTFQETQYF. Full variable domain (remainder filled in from reference TRBV5-1 and TRBJ2-5): KAGVTQTPRYLIKTRGQQVTLSCSPISGHRSVSWYQQTPGQGLQFLFEYFSETQRNKGNFPGRFSGRQFSNSRSEMNVSTLELGDSALYLCASSLGTFQETQYFGPGTRLLVL.

The chain recombines TRBV7-9 with TRBJ1-2, with TRBD1 as a possible D gene (5 bases). Germline V lookup: CDR1 SEHNR, CDR2 FQNEAQ (reference sequence). This CDR3 contains 14 residues. V was pared by 2 bases and J by 4 bases, with 11 bases between. The CDR3 spells CASSLSPGPYGYTF. Here the CDR3 DNA reads TGTGCCAGCAGCTTATCTCCAGGGCCCTATGGCTACACCTTC.

The gene calls are TRBV4-1 and TRBJ2-7; tentatively, D is TRBD2 (6 bases). Trimming removed 2 bases from V and 6 bases from J, with 20 bases in between. The CDR3 runs to 16 residues. From germline, CDR1 is MGHRA and CDR2 YSYEKL. The DNA of the CDR3 is TGCGCCAGCAGCCAACCCGGACGGCGTTCGGGGGTCGAGCAGTACTTC. This sequence encodes CASSQPGRRSGVEQYF.

The J gene is TRBJ2-2, the V gene TRBV18, with 10 bases that match TRBD1. The CDR3 is 18 residues long. Germline loops: CDR1 KGHSH, CDR2 LQKENI. Trimming took 5 bases from V and 3 from J; bases not matched to a gene: 12. The CDR3 DNA reads as TGTGCCAGCTCAATCTCTATGGCCGGGACAGGGGACACCGGGGAGCTGTTTTTT. This sequence encodes CASSISMAGTGDTGELFF.

The chain links TRBV19 to TRBJ2-2, with D perhaps TRBD1 or TRBD2 (5 bases each). This CDR3 comprises 15 residues. Germline values: CDR1 LNHDA, CDR2 SQIVND (reference sequence). V lost 1 base to trimming and J lost 6 bases, with 12 bases between them. CDR3 coding DNA: TGTGCCAGTAGTATAGGAACTAGAGGGGCCGGGGAGCTGTTTTTT. This translates into CASSIGTRGAGELFF.

This clone was seen more than once but under ten times. The chain has TRBV7-6 and TRBJ2-5; possible D gene TRBD2, 6 bases. Germline assignment: CDR1 SGHVS and CDR2 FNYEAQ. The ends were cut back, 1 base at V and 4 bases at J, with 13 bases in the middle. CDR3 length equals 15 residues. The CDR3 nucleotides read TGTGCCAGCAGCTTAGGGCGGGACTTACGAGAGACCCAGTACTTC. It encodes CASSLGRDLRETQYF.

This chain uses TRBV6-5 with TRBJ2-3; 7 bases line up with TRBD1. CDR3 length: 15 residues. CDR1 and CDR2 from the germline V gene are MNHEY and SVGAGI. V lost 5 bases, J lost 0 bases, and 5 bases stayed unmatched. The DNA of the CDR3 is TGTGCCAGCAGTCGGGACAGACTTAGCACAGATACGCAGTATTTT. It yields the protein CASSRDRLSTDTQYF.

The chain combines TRBV9 with TRBJ1-1, with D unclear. CDR1 and CDR2 from the germline V gene are SGDLS and YYNGEE. The germline V and J ends were trimmed by 4 bases and 0 bases, with 4 bases remaining between them. The CDR3 is 12 residues long. This CDR3 reads CASSPVNTEAFF. DNA for the CDR3: TGTGCCAGCAGCCCGGTGAACACTGAAGCTTTCTTT.

This sequence joins TRBV27 and TRBJ2-3; a possible D gene is TRBD2 (5 bases). This CDR3 is built from 15 residues. Germline V lookup: CDR1 MNHEY, CDR2 SMNVEV (reference sequence). V gave up 8 bases and J gave up 0 bases, with 15 bases separating them. CDR3 residues: CASGNRLTSTDTQYF. The CDR3, as DNA: TGTGCCAGCGGCAATCGACTAACTAGCACAGATACGCAGTATTTT.

V gene TRBV7-9 combines with J gene TRBJ2-1; the D gene is possibly TRBD2 (6 bases). CDR3 length equals 15 residues. Trimming cost V 5 bases and J 3 bases, with 14 bases left between them. CDR1 and CDR2 from the germline V gene are SEHNR and FQNEAQ (reference sequence). CDR3 nucleotides: TGTGCCAGCAGCCTCCCGCTAGCGTACTACAATGAGCAGTTCTTC. Translation gives CASSLPLAYYNEQFF.

The table lists this clone with a count of one. This chain connects TRBV6-5 to TRBJ2-7; D uncertain. The length of the CDR3 is 14 residues. Trimming stripped 6 bases from V and 5 bases from J, with 17 bases between. Germline V lookup: CDR1 MNHEY, CDR2 SVGAGI. CDR3 coding DNA: TGTGCCAGCAGAAAACCCCTCCAGGCAGACGAGCAGTACTTC. Protein sequence: CASRKPLQADEQYF.

The chain has TRBV15 and TRBJ1-6; 8 positions agree with TRBD1. V lost 0 bases to trimming and J lost 7 bases; unmatched junction nucleotides: 8. Per the germline V gene, CDR1 is LNHNV and CDR2 is YYDKDF (reference sequence). There are 17 residues in the CDR3. The CDR3 DNA reads as TGTGCCACCAGCAGAGATTTTGGTGGACAGGGCAATTCACCCCTCCACTTT. Translated, it gives CATSRDFGGQGNSPLHF. The entire variable domain, with the rest obtained from reference TRBV15 and TRBJ1-6, is as follows: DAMVIQNPRYQVTQFGKPVTLSCSQTLNHNVMYWYQQKSSQAPKLLFHYYDKDFNNEADTPDNFQSRRPNTSFCFLDIRSPGLGDTAMYLCATSRDFGGQGNSPLHFGNGTRLTVT.

This chain joins TRBV5-1 and TRBJ2-3; the match to TRBD2 covers 11 bases. The CDR3 contains 14 residues. With V trimmed by 4 bases and J by 6 bases, 4 bases remained unmatched. CDR1 and CDR2 (germline): SGHRS, YFSETQ. CDR3 in amino acids: CASSATSGMDTQYF. As DNA, the CDR3 is TGCGCCAGCAGCGCGACTAGCGGGATGGATACGCAGTATTTT.